This T cell receptor beta chain comes out of a study of blood T cell repertoires in COVID-19. V trimming: 3 bases; J trimming: 3 bases; junction bases outside the gene matches: 2. CDR1 and CDR2 from the germline V gene are SGHRS and YFSETQ. The CDR3 length is 17 residues. The protocol was immunoSEQ multiplex PCR, while the TCRdb copy is restricted to in-frame clones and leaves out a portion. The repertoire holds fewer than 600,000 clones, 89% seen once, with about 0.91% in the top ten. The V call is TRBV5-1, the J call TRBJ2-6; 14 nucleotides agree with TRBD2. Sequences were obtained from peripheral blood. The source is a man between 18 and 29 years old with COVID-19, enrolled during active disease. This CDR3 is CASSSGLAGVGANVLTF. The CDR3 coding sequence is TGCGCCAGCAGCTCGGGACTAGCGGGAGTTGGGGCCAACGTCCTGACTTTC. The full variable domain, its missing parts supplied by reference TRBV5-1 and TRBJ2-6, is KAGVTQTPRYLIKTRGQQVTLSCSPISGHRSVSWYQQTPGQGLQFLFEYFSETQRNKGNFPGRFSGRQFSNSRSEMNVSTLELGDSALYLCASSSGLAGVGANVLTFGAGSRLTVL.